A single sample is the source of the 16 T cell receptor beta chains below, sequenced in a study of T-cell memory formation after mild COVID-19. One entry per CDR3 protein results from TCRdb running MiXCR on the 5' RACE reads. The repertoire holds approximately 210,000 distinct CDR3 sequences, with approximately 20% as singletons. The sample comprised PBMCs or a T cell subset sorted from them (not recorded which). Receptors were obtained from an adult woman who had mild COVID-19 (a few samples of this study predate the infection). Cell type and time point are not known.

This clonotype was detected a few times. J is TRBJ2-3 and V is TRBV20-1, with 7 bases that match TRBD2. V gave up 3 bases and J gave up 0 bases; unmatched junction bases: 0. The CDR3 covers 13 residues. Germline V CDR1 and CDR2: DFQATT, SNEGSKA (reference sequence). CDR3 residues: CSASGGSTDTQYF. The CDR3 DNA sequence: TGCAGTGCTAGCGGGGGGAGCACAGATACGCAGTATTTT.

In this sample, this clonotype turned up a few times. The chain combines TRBV6-5 with TRBJ2-7; a possible D gene is TRBD1 (6 bases). V dropped 0 bases and J dropped 5 bases, with 17 bases sitting between them. Germline V lookup: CDR1 MNHEY, CDR2 SVGAGI. The CDR3 totals 16 residues. The CDR3 protein is CASSYSPYREVNEQYF. The CDR3 DNA follows: TGTGCCAGCAGTTACTCCCCCTACAGGGAAGTCAACGAGCAGTACTTC.

This clonotype was recorded a few times. The chain has TRBV11-3 and TRBJ2-1, with D unclear. The germline CDR1 and CDR2 sequences are SGHNT and YENEEA. The length of the CDR3 is 12 residues. The V and J ends lost 5 bases and 8 bases respectively, with 10 bases between them. The CDR3 spells CASSPRSDEQFF. For the CDR3, the DNA is TGTGCCAGCAGCCCCAGAAGCGATGAGCAGTTCTTC.

This clonotype was seen a few times. The chain recombines TRBV4-1 with TRBJ2-1, with TRBD1 as a possible D gene (5 bases). Germline values: CDR1 MGHRA, CDR2 YSYEKL. Trimming removed 1 base from V and 6 bases from J, with 16 bases in between. CDR3 length: 16 residues. As DNA, the CDR3 is TGCGCCAGCAGCCAAGCTGTGCTGGGGCCTGGCAATGAGCAGTTCTTC. This gives the protein CASSQAVLGPGNEQFF.

This clonotype was detected only a few times. This rearrangement joins TRBV12-3 or TRBV12-4 to TRBJ2-1, with 13 positions matching TRBD2. V trimming: 6 bases; J trimming: 12 bases; junction bases outside the gene matches: 11. This CDR3 is built from 15 residues. CDR3 coding DNA: TGTGCCAGCAGCCATCCGGGACTAGCGGGAAGGCCGCAGTTCTTC. Translated, it gives CASSHPGLAGRPQFF.

The chain has TRBV5-1 and TRBJ2-2; perhaps TRBD2 as D (6 bases). V gave up 1 base and J gave up 3 bases, with 10 bases separating them. The CDR3 is 15 amino acids. From germline, CDR1 is SGHRS and CDR2 YFSETQ. CDR3 residues: CASSLPVADTGELFF. In DNA, the CDR3 is TGCGCCAGCAGCTTGCCGGTAGCGGACACCGGGGAGCTGTTTTTT.

This clonotype showed up just a few times. The chain is built from TRBV7-9 and TRBJ2-1, with TRBD2 as a possible D gene (6 bases). Trimming took 4 bases from V and 7 from J, leaving 11 bases between them. The germline CDR1 and CDR2 sequences are SEHNR and FQNEAQ (reference sequence). This CDR3 region has 13 residues. The CDR3 spells CASSWRRGNEQFF. The CDR3 DNA reads TGTGCCAGCAGCTGGCGGAGGGGAAATGAGCAGTTCTTC.

The rearrangement joins TRBV6-6 to TRBJ1-1; D not resolved. Trimming removed 8 bases at V and 3 bases at J, with 7 bases between. CDR3 length: 11 residues. Germline CDR1 and CDR2: MNHNY and SVGAGI (reference sequence). CDR3 nucleotide sequence: TGTGCCAGCGTGGATTACACTGAAGCTTTCTTT. As protein: CASVDYTEAFF.

This clonotype appeared a few times. The V call is TRBV20-1, the J call TRBJ2-7, with 7 bases fitting TRBD2. The CDR3 runs to 13 residues. The V gene end was trimmed by 5 bases and the J gene end by 2 bases; junction bases not matched to a gene: 6. In germline, CDR1 is DFQATT, CDR2 SNEGSKA (reference sequence). CDR3 protein: CSAPWGGTYEQYF. The DNA of the CDR3 is TGCAGTGCTCCCTGGGGGGGTACCTACGAGCAGTACTTC.

About this clonotype itself: The junction departs from germline at one end; a sequencing error may be responsible. The chain uses TRBV3-1 and TRBJ2-3; TRBD2 aligns across 9 bases. CDR1 is LGHDT, CDR2 YNNKEL, per germline (reference sequence). This CDR3 is 16 amino acids long. The CDR3 reads CARSQTTSGYTDTQYF. The CDR3 nucleotides are TGTGCCAGAAGCCAAACGACTAGCGGCTACACAGATACGCAGTATTTT.

This chain links TRBV7-2 with TRBJ2-5, with 10 nucleotides matching TRBD2. The CDR3 has 16 residues. Germline V gives CDR1 SGHTA, CDR2 FQGNSA. The junction had 3 bases not matched to a gene; V was cut back by 1 base and J by 1 base. The DNA of the CDR3 is TGTGCCAGCAGCTTAGGGGGACTAGCGTCCCAAGAGACCCAGTACTTC. Translation: CASSLGGLASQETQYF. The whole variable domain, filled in from reference TRBV7-2 and TRBJ2-5, reads GAGVSQSPSNKVTEKGKDVELRCDPISGHTALYWYRQSLGQGLEFLIYFQGNSAPDKSGLPSDRFSAERTGGSVSTLTIQRTQQEDSAVYLCASSLGGLASQETQYFGPGTRLLVL.

This clonotype came up a few times. The gene calls are TRBV29-1 and TRBJ2-1, with 10 nucleotides matching TRBD2. Germline CDR1 and CDR2: SQVTM and ANQGSEA. J lost 0 bases, V lost 5 bases, and 10 bases had no gene match. The CDR3 sequence is 17 residues long. The CDR3: CSVPKRGGMSSYNEQFF. The DNA of the CDR3 is TGCAGCGTTCCTAAGCGGGGGGGAATGAGCTCCTACAATGAGCAGTTCTTC.

The V call is TRBV9, the J call TRBJ1-2; D remains unclear. Germline lookup yields CDR1 SGDLS and CDR2 YYNGEE. Trimming stripped 0 bases from V and 6 bases from J, with 12 bases between. CDR3 size: 14 residues. CDR3 coding DNA: TGTGCCAGCAGCGTAGCCCTGGGAGTCCATGGCTACACCTTC. Amino acid sequence: CASSVALGVHGYTF.

The chain uses TRBV6-6 and TRBJ2-7; TRBD2 agrees at 12 bases. V lost 5 bases and J lost 3; bases outside the gene matches: 11. The CDR3 runs to 17 residues. The germline V gene encodes CDR1 MNHNY and CDR2 SVGAGI (reference sequence). The CDR3 spells CASSQELAGGGSYEQYF. In DNA form, the CDR3 reads TGTGCCAGCAGTCAGGAACTAGCGGGAGGAGGTAGCTACGAGCAGTACTTC.

This clonotype was found a few times. CDR3 sequence: CASSLTGGTGELFF. CDR3 nucleotide sequence: TGTGCCAGCAGTTTGACAGGGGGCACCGGGGAGCTGTTTTTT. The genes are TRBV12-3 or TRBV12-4 and TRBJ2-2; TRBD1 matches 9 bases. CDR3 length: 14 amino acids. V dropped 3 bases and J dropped 4; count of bases not matched to a gene: 0.

This clonotype was recorded many times. The chain links TRBV18 to TRBJ1-1, with D hard to call. The germline gives CDR1 KGHSH, CDR2 LQKENI. The V gene lost 2 bases and the J gene lost 3 bases, with 10 bases spanning the gap. This CDR3 comprises 14 residues. The CDR3 nucleotides are TGTGCCAGCTCACCAGGCAGTCTATACACTGAAGCTTTCTTT. Its protein product is CASSPGSLYTEAFF.